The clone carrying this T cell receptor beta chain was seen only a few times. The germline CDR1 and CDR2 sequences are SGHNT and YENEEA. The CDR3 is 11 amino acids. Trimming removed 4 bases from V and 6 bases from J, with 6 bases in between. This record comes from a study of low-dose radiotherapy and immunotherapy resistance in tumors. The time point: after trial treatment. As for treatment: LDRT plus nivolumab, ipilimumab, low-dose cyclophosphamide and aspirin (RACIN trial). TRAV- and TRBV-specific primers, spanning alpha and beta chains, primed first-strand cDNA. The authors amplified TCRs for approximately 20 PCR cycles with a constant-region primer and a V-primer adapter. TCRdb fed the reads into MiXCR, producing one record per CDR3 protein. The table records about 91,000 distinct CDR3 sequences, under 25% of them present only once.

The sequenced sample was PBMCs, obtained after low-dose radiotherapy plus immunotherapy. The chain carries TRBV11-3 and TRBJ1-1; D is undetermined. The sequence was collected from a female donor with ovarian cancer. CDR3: CASSSGSEAFF. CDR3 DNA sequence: TGTGCCAGCAGCTCGGGATCTGAAGCTTTCTTT.